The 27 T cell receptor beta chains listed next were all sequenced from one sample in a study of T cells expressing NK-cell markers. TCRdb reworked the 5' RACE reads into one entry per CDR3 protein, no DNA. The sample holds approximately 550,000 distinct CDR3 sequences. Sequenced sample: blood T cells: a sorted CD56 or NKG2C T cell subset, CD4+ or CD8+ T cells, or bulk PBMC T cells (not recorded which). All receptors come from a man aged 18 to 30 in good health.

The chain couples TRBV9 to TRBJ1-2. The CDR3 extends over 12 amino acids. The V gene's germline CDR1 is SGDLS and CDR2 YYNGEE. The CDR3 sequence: CASSPNNGGYTF.

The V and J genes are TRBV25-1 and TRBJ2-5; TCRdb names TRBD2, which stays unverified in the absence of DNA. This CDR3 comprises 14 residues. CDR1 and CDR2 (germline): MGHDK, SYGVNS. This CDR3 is CASSTPRAAETQYF.

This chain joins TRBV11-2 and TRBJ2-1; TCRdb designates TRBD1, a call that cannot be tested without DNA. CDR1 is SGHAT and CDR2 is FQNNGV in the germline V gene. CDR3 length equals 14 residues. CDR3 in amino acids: CASSTTGGRGEQFF.

CDR3: CASSDRGVSSGNTIYF. The genes are TRBV12-3 or TRBV12-4 and TRBJ1-3; the D gene TCRdb calls, TRBD1, cannot be checked with no DNA. CDR3 length: 16 amino acids.

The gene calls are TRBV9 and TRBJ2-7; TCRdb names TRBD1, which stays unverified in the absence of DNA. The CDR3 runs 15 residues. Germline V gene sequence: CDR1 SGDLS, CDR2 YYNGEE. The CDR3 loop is CASSAGQGITYEQYF.

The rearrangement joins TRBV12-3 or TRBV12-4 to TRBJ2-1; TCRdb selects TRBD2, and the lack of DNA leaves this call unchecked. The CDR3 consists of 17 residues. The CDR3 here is CASSGNPGLPSYNEQFF.

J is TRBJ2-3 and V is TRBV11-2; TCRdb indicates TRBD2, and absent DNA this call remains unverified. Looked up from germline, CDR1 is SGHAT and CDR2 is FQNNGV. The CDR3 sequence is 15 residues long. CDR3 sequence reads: CASSLVPSGGDTQYF.

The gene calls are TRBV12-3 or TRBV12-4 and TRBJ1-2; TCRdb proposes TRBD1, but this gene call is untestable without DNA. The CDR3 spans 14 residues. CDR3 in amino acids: CASSQTSPGNGYTF.

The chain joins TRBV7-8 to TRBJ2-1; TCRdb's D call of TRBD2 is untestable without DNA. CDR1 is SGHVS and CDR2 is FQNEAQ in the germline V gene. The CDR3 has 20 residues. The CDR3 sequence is CASSGSGTSGILSSYNEQFF.

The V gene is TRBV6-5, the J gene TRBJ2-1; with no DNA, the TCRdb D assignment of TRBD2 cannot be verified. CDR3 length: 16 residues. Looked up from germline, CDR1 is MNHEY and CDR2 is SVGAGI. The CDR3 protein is CASSPREGTSGNEQFF.

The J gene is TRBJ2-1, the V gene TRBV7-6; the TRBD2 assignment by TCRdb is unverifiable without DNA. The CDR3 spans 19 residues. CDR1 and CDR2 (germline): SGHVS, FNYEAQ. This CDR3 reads CASSLVASGRAKSYNEQFF.

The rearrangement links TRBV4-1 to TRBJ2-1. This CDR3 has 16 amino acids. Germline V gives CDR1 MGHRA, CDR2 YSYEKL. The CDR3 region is CASSHFEASRLNEQFF.

CDR3: CASSSTRKQETQYF. This chain connects TRBV7-9 to TRBJ2-5; the TCRdb D gene call, TRBD2, has no DNA to confirm it. The germline V gene encodes CDR1 SEHNR and CDR2 FQNEAQ (reference sequence). The CDR3 length is 14 residues.

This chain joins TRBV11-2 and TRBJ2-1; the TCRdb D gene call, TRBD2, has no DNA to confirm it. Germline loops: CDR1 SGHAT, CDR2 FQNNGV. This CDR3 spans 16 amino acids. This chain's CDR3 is CASSSRTVGIGNEQFF.

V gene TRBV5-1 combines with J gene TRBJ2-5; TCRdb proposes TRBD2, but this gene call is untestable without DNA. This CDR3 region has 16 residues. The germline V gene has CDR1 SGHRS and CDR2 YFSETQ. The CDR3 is CASSESGRALWETQYF.

The CDR3 spells CASSLGVAGVGGTYNEQFF. The V gene is TRBV11-1, the J gene TRBJ2-1; no DNA is available, so the TRBD2 call from TCRdb remains unchecked. CDR3 size: 19 residues. Germline CDR1 SGHAT, CDR2 FQDESV (reference sequence).

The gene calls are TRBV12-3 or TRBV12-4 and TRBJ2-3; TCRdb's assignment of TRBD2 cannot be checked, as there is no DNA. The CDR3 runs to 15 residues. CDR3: CASSRGDYHTDTQYF.

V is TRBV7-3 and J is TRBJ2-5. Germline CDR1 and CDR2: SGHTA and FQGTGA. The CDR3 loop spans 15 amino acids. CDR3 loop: CASSLSPGVGETQYF.

The CDR3 spells CASSPRDRVGVTEAFF. The genes are TRBV4-1 and TRBJ1-1; the D gene TCRdb calls, TRBD1, cannot be checked with no DNA. This CDR3 comprises 16 residues. The germline V gene encodes CDR1 MGHRA and CDR2 YSYEKL.

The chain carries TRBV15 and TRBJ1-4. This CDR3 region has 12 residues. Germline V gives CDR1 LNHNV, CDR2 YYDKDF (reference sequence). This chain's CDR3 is CATSRPNEKLFF. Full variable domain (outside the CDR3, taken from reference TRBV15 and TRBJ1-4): DAMVIQNPRYQVTQFGKPVTLSCSQTLNHNVMYWYQQKSSQAPKLLFHYYDKDFNNEADTPDNFQSRRPNTSFCFLDIRSPGLGDTAMYLCATSRPNEKLFFGSGTQLSVL.

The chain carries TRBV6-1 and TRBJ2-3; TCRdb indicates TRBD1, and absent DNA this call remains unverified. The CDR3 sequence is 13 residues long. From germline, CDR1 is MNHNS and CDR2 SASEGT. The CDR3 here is CASRDVNTDTQYF.

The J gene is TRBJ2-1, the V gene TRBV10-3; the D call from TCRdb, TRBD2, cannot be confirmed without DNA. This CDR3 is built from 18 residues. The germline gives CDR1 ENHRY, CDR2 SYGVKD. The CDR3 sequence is CAISAGGHGTRRGNEQFF.

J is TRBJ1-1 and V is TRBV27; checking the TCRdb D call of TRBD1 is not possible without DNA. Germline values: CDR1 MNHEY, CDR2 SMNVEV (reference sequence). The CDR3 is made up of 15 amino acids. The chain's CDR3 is CASSSTGGLNTEAFF.

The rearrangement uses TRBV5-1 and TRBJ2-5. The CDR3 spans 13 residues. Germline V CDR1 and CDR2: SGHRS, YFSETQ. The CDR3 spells CASSLMSMETQYF.

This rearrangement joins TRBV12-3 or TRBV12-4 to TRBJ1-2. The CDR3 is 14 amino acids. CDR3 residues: CASSFSSPNYGYTF.

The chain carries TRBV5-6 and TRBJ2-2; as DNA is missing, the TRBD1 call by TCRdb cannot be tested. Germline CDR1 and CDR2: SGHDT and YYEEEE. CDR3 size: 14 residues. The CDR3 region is CASSLTWGPGELFF.

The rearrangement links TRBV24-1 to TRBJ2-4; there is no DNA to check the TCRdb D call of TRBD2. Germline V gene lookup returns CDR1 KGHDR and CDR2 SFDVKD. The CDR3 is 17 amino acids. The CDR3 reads CATSDPPASGTKNIQYF.